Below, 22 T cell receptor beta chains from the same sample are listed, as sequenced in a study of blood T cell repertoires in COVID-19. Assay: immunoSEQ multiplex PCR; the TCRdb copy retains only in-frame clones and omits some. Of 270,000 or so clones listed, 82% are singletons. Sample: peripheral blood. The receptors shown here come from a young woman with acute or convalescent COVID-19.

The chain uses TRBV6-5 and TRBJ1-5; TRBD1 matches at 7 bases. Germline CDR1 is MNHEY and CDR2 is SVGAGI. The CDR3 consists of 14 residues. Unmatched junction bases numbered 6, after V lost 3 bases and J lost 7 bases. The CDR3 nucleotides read TGTGCCAGCAGTTATTCGACAGGGAAGCAGCCCCAGCATTTT. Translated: CASSYSTGKQPQHF.

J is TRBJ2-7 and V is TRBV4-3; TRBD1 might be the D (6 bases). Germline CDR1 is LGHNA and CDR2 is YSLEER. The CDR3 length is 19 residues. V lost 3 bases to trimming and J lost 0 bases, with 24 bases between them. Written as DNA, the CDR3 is TGCGCCAGCAGCCAGCGGACAGTCTTCGCGGGTTTGAGCTCCTACGAGCAGTACTTC. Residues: CASSQRTVFAGLSSYEQYF.

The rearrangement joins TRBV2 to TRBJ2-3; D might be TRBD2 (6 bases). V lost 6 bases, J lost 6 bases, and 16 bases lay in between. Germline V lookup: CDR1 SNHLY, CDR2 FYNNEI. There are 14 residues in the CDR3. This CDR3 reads CASRTGSNSDTQYF. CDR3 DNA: TGTGCCAGCAGGACCGGGAGTAACTCCGATACGCAGTATTTT.

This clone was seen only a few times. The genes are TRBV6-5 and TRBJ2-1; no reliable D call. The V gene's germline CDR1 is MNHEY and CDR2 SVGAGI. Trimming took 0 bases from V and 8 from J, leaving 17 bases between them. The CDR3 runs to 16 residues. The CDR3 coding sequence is TGTGCCAGCAGTTACTCGGCGGAGTTCATCCTAGATGAGCAGTTCTTC. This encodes CASSYSAEFILDEQFF.

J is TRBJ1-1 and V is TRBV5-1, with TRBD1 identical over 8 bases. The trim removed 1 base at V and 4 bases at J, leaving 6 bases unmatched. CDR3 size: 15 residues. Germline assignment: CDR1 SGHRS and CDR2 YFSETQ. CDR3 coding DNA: TGCGCCAGCAGCTTGATAACAGGGGGAGGCACTGAAGCTTTCTTT. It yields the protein CASSLITGGGTEAFF.

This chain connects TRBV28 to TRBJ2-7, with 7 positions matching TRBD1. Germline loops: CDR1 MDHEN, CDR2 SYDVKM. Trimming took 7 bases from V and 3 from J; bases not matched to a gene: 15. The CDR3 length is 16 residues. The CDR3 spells CASIGAPGQSDYEQYF. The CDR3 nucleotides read TGTGCCAGCATAGGTGCCCCGGGACAGAGCGACTACGAGCAGTACTTC.

The CDR3 nucleotides read TGTGCCAGCTATGGCGGGAGCTCCTACGAGCAGTACTTC. Protein sequence: CASYGGSSYEQYF. The V call is TRBV28, the J call TRBJ2-7, with TRBD2 matching over 7 bases. The V segment lost 8 bases and the J segment 0 bases; nucleotides outside the gene matches: 4. Looked up from germline, CDR1 is MDHEN and CDR2 is SYDVKM. There are 13 residues in the CDR3.

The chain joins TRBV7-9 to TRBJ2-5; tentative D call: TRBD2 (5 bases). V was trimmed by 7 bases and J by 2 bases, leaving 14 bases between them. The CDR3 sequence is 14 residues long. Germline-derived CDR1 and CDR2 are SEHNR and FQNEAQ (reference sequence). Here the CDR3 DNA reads TGTGCCAGCACCCTCATAGCGCCTCAAGAGACCCAGTACTTC. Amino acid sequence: CASTLIAPQETQYF.

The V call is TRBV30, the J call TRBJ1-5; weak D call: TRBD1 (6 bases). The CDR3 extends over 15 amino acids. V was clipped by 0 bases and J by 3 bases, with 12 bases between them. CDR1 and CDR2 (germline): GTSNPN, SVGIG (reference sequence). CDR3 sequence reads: CAWSVGGASNQPQHF. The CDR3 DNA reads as TGTGCCTGGAGTGTAGGGGGGGCGTCCAATCAGCCCCAGCATTTT. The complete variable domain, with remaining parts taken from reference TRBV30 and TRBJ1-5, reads SQTIHQWPATLVQPVGSPLSLECTVEGTSNPNLYWYRQAAGRGLQLLFYSVGIGQISSEVPQNLSASRPQDRQFILSSKKLLLSDSGFYLCAWSVGGASNQPQHFGDGTRLSIL.

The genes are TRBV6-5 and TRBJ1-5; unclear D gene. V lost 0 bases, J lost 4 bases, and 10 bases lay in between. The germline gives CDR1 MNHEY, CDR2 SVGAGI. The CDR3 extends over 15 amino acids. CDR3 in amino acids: CASSYSIRQNQPQHF. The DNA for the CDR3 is TGTGCCAGCAGTTACTCGATCAGGCAAAATCAGCCCCAGCATTTT.

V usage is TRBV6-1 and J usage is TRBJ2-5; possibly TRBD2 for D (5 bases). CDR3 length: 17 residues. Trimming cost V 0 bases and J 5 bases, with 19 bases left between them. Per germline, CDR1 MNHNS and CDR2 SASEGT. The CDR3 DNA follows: TGTGCCAGCAGTGAAGCGCGCTCGGTAGCGCCCCGGGAGACCCAGTACTTC. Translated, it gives CASSEARSVAPRETQYF.

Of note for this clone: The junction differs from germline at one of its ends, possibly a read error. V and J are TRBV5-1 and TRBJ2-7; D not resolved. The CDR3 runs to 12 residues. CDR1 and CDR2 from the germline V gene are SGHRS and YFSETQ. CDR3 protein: CASSPNPYEQYF. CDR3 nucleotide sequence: TGCGCCAGCAGCCCGAACCCATACGAGCAATACTTC.

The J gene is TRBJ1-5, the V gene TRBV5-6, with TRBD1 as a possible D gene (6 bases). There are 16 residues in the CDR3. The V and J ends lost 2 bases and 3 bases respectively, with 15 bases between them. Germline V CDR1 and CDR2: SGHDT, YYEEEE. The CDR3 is CASSFQGHGDNQPQHF. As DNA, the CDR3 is TGTGCCAGCAGCTTCCAGGGACACGGAGACAATCAGCCCCAGCATTTT.

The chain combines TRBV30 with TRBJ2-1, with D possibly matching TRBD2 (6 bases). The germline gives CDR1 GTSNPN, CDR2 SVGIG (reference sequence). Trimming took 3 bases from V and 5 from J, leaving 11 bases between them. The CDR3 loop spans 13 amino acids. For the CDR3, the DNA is TGTGCCTGGAGAACGGGAGCACACAATGAGCAGTTCTTC. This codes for CAWRTGAHNEQFF.

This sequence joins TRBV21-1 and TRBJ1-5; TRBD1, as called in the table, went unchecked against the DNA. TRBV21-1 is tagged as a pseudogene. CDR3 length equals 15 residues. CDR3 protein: CATAGDRERNQPQHF. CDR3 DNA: TGTGCCACCGCAGGGGACAGGGAACGCAATCAGCCCCAGCATTTT.

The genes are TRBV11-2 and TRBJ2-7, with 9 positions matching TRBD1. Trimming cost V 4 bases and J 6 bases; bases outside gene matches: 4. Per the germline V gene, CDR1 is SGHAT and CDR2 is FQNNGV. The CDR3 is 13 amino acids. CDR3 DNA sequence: TGTGCCAGCAGCTCAAGACAGGGGGGCGAGCAGTACTTC. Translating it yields CASSSRQGGEQYF.

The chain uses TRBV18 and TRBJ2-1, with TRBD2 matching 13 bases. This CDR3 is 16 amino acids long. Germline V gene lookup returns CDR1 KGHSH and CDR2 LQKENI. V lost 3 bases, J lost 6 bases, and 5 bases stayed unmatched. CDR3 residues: CASSPQLAGGPNEQFF. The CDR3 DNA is TGTGCCAGCTCACCGCAACTAGCGGGAGGGCCCAATGAGCAGTTCTTC.

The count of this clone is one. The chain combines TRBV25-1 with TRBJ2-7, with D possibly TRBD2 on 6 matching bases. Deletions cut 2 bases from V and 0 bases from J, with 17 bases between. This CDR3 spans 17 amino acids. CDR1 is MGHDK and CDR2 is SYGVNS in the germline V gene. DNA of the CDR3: TGTGCCAGCAGTGAAGGGGCCCCCGCGGAGGGCTCCTACGAGCAGTACTTC. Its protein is CASSEGAPAEGSYEQYF.

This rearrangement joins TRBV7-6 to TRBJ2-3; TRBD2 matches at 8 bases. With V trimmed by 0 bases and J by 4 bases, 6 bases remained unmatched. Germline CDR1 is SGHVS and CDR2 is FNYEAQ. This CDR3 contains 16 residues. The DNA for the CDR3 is TGTGCCAGCAGCTTAGCCCACAGCGGGAGCGCAGATACGCAGTATTTT. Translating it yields CASSLAHSGSADTQYF. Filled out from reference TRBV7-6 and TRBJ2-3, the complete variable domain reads GAGVSQSPRYKVTKRGQDVALRCDPISGHVSLYWYRQALGQGPEFLTYFNYEAQQDKSGLPNDRFSAERPEGSISTLTIQRTEQRDSAMYRCASSLAHSGSADTQYFGPGTRLTVL.

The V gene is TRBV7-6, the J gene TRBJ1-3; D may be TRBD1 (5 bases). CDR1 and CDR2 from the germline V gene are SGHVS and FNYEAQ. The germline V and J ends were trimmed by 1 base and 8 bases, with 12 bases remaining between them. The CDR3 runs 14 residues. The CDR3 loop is CASSLGEGVDTIYF. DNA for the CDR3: TGTGCCAGCAGCTTAGGCGAAGGGGTAGACACCATATATTTT.

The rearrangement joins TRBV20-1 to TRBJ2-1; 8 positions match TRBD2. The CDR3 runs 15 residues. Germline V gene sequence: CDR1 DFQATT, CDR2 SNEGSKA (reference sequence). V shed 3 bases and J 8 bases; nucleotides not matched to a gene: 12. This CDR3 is CSASNPGLGGHEQFF. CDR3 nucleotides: TGCAGTGCTAGTAACCCGGGACTAGGGGGGCATGAGCAGTTCTTC.

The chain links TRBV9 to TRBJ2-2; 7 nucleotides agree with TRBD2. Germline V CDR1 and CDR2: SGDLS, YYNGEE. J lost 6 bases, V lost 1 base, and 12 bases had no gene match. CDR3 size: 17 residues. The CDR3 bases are TGTGCCAGCAGCGTAAGCCCTCGGGGCGGGAGTGCCGGGGAGCTGTTTTTT. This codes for CASSVSPRGGSAGELFF.